This T cell receptor beta chain was retrieved from a study of CD8+CD57+ T cells in acquired aplastic anemia. Study at large: Sorted cells (CD4+ and CD8+) yielded DNA amounts that averaged approximately 3.1 ug.

An expansion of CD8+CD57+ cells by flow cytometry had been shown in patients chosen for sequencing. Severe acquired aplastic anemia affected all patients. With respect to this clonotype: Its target is not known.

Researchers used genomic DNA as the template to profile TCR beta VDJ and CDR3. TCRdb reprocessed the reads with MiXCR, giving one entry per CDR3 protein. The table has hundreds of thousands of distinct CDR3 sequences, around 32% seen once. Germline V lookup: CDR1 DFQATT, CDR2 SNEGSKA (reference sequence). V lost 3 bases, J lost 8 bases, and 3 bases stayed unmatched. This CDR3 has 11 residues. Findings of the study overall: Between patients and controls, about 30 CD8+ CDR3 sequences were found in common. Patients did not significantly differ from controls in CD8+ Simpson's diversity.

The sample taken for sequencing was sorted CD4+, CD8+, or CD8+CD57+ T cells (not recorded which) from PBMCs. This sequence was found in a human donor with aplastic anemia. The J gene is TRBJ1-2, the V gene TRBV20-1; 7 bases are shared with TRBD1. CDR3 residues: CSARTGHGYTF. CDR3 DNA: TGCAGTGCTAGGACAGGGCACGGCTACACCTTC.